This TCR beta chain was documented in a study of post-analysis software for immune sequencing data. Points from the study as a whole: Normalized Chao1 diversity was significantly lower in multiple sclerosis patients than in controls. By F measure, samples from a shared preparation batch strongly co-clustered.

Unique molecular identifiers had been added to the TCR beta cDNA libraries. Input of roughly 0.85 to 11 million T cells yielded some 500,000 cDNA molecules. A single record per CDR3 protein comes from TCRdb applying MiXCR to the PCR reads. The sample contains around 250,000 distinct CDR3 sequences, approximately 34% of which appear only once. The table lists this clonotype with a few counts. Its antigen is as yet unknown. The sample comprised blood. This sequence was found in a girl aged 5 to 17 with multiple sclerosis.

In nucleotides, the CDR3 is TGTGCTAGTGGTAACTCAGCGGTTAGCTCCTACAATGAGCAGTACTTC. Translating gives CASGNSAVSSYNEQYF. The chain combines TRBV12-5 with TRBJ2-1, with D possibly matching TRBD2 (5 bases). The DNA end is more similar to TRBJ2-7, so the J call may be wrong. CDR3 length: 16 residues. CDR1 LGHNT and CDR2 FRNRAP come from the germline V gene.